A single sample is the source of the 8 T cell receptor beta chains below, sequenced in a study of blood T cells in healthy people across ages. Sample-barcoded 5' priming and a J-beta primer mix drove a second PCR of about 7 to 12 cycles. Each CDR3 protein gets one entry after TCRdb re-called the 5' RACE reads with MiXCR. The data hold over 500,000 distinct CDR3 sequences, with roughly half observed a single time. The sequencing input was blood. The source is a woman aged 80 or over in good health.

This chain links TRBV20-1 with TRBJ2-1, with D unclear. Deletions cut 2 bases from V and 8 bases from J, with 16 bases between. The CDR3 contains 14 residues. Per germline, CDR1 DFQATT and CDR2 SNEGSKA (reference sequence). DNA for the CDR3: TGCAGTGCTAGACTAGGACGCAGAACGGATGAGCAGTTCTTC. This translates into CSARLGRRTDEQFF.

This clonotype came up a few times. This chain joins TRBV2 and TRBJ1-2; no reliable D call. CDR3 length: 15 residues. Germline V gives CDR1 SNHLY, CDR2 FYNNEI. Trimming left V 1 base short and J 8 bases short, with 17 bases between. In DNA form, the CDR3 reads TGTGCCAGCAGTGAAGAGTCGGCAGCAGCCGGGGGCTACACCTTC. Its protein product is CASSEESAAAGGYTF.

This clonotype was seen more than once but under ten times. The chain links TRBV20-1 to TRBJ2-1; 7 bases align to TRBD2. V was clipped by 3 bases and J by 3 bases; unmatched bases: 5. This CDR3 region has 14 residues. Germline CDR1 and CDR2: DFQATT and SNEGSKA (reference sequence). Here the CDR3 DNA reads TGCAGTGCTAGTATGGGAGGGAACTACAATGAGCAGTTCTTC. Residues: CSASMGGNYNEQFF.

The chain combines TRBV6-6 with TRBJ2-5, with a possible D match to TRBD1 (5 bases). Germline CDR1 reads MNHNY; CDR2 reads SVGAGI (reference sequence). V lost 6 bases, J lost 11 bases, and 16 bases lay in between. This CDR3 has 12 residues. For the CDR3, the DNA is TGTGCCAGCAGCAGGGTGGATAATGAGCAGTACTTC. Residues: CASSRVDNEQYF.

This clonotype is a singleton in its sample. The chain joins TRBV27 to TRBJ2-3; TRBD2 aligns across 7 bases. V trimming: 4 bases; J trimming: 2 bases; junction bases outside the gene matches: 6. This CDR3 has 15 residues. Germline values: CDR1 MNHEY, CDR2 SMNVEV (reference sequence). The DNA of the CDR3 is TGTGCCAGCAGTTCCAGACTAGCCTACACAGATACGCAGTATTTT. Translation gives CASSSRLAYTDTQYF.

This clonotype is a singleton in its sample. The rearrangement joins TRBV6-6 to TRBJ2-5, with unresolved D. V lost 6 bases to trimming and J lost 5 bases, with 13 bases between them. The CDR3 has 13 amino acids. The germline V gene has CDR1 MNHNY and CDR2 SVGAGI (reference sequence). This chain's CDR3 is CASSQTELETQYF. The DNA for the CDR3 is TGTGCCAGCAGCCAGACTGAGTTGGAGACCCAGTACTTC.

The chain is built from TRBV14 and TRBJ2-3; 11 bases map to TRBD1. CDR1 is SGHDN and CDR2 is FVKESK in the germline V gene. This CDR3 spans 16 amino acids. V lost 4 bases to trimming and J lost 4 bases; unmatched junction nucleotides: 7. CDR3 sequence reads: CASSRRGQGVADTQYF. Written as DNA, the CDR3 is TGTGCCAGCAGCCGTAGGGGACAGGGGGTTGCAGATACGCAGTATTTT.

The chain joins TRBV7-2 to TRBJ2-5, with 14 bases that match TRBD2. The J call is uncertain, as TRBJ2-7 better fits the DNA end. This CDR3 has 15 amino acids. Germline V CDR1 and CDR2: SGHTA, FQGNSA. The CDR3 region has the DNA TGTGCCAGCAGCTCGGGACTAGCGGGGGTCAACGAGCAGTACTTC. Protein: CASSSGLAGVNEQYF.